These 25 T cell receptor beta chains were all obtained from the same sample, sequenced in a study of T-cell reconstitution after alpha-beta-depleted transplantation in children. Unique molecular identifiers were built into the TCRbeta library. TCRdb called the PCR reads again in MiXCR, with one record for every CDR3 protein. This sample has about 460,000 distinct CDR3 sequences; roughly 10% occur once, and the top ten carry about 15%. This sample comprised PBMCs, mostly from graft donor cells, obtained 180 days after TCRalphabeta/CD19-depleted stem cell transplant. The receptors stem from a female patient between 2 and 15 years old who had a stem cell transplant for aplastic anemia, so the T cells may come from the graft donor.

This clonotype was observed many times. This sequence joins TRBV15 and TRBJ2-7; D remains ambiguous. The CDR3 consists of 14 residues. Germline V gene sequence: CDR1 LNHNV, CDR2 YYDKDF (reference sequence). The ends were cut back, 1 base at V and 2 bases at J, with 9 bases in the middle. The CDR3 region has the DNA TGTGCCACCAGCAGAGGGCGCGGAACCTACGAGCAGTACGTC. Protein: CATSRGRGTYEQYV.

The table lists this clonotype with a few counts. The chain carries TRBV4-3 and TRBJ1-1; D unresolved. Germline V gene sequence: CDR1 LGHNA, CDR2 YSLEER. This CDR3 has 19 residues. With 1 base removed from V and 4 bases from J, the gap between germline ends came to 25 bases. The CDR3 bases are TGCGCCAGCAGCCAAGCATCATATACGGGCGTGGGAAGGAGCACTGAAGCTTTCTTT. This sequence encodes CASSQASYTGVGRSTEAFF.

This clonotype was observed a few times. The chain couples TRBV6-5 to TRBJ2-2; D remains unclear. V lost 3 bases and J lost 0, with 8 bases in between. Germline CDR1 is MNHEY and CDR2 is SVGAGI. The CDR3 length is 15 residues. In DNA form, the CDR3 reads TGTGCCAGCAGTTATTACCAAACGAACACCGGGGAGCTGTTTTTT. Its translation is CASSYYQTNTGELFF.

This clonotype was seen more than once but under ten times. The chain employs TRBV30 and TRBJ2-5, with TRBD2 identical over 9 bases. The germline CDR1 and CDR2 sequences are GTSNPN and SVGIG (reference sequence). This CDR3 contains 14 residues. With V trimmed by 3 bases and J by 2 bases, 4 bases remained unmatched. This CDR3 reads CAWRLAGVQETQYF. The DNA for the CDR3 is TGTGCCTGGAGATTAGCGGGAGTACAAGAGACCCAGTACTTC.

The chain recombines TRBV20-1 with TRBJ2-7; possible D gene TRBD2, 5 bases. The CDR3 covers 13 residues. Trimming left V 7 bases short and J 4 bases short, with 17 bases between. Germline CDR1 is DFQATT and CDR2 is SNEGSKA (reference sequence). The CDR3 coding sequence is TGCAGTGTTAGCCGGGAAACTCTTTACGAGCAGTACTTC. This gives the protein CSVSRETLYEQYF.

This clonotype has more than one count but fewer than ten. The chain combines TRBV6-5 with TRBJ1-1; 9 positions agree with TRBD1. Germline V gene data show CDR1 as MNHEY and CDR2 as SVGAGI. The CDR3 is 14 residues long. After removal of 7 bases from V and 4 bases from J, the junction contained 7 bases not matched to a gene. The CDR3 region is CASNSGQGTTEAFF. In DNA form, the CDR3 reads TGTGCCAGCAATTCGGGACAGGGAACCACTGAAGCTTTCTTT.

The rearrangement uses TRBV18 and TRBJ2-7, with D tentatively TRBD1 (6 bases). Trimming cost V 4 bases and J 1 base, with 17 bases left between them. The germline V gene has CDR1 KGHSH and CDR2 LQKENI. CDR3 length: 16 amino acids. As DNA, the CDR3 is TGTGCCAGCTCACGGGGTCAACAGGGCGCGTCCTACGAGCAGTACGTC. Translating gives CASSRGQQGASYEQYV.

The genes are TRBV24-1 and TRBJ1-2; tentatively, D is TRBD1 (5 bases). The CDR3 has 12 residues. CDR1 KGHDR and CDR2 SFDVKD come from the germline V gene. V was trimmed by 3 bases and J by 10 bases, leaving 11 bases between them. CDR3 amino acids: CATSDETAVYTF. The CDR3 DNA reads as TGTGCCACCAGTGATGAGACAGCTGTCTACACCTTC.

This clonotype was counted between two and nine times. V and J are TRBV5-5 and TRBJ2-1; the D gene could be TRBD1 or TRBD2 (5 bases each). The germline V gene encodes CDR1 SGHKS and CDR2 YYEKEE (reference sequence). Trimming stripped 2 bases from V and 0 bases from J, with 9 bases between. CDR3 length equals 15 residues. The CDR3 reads CASSFAGTSYNEQFF. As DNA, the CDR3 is TGTGCCAGCAGCTTCGCCGGGACCTCCTACAATGAGCAGTTCTTC.

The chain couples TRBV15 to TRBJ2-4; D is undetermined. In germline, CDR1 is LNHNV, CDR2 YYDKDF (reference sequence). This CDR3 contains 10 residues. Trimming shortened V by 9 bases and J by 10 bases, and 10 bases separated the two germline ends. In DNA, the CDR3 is TGTGCCACGGCCGATCCAATTCAGTACTTC. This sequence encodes CATADPIQYF. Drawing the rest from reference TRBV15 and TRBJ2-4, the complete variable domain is DAMVIQNPRYQVTQFGKPVTLSCSQTLNHNVMYWYQQKSSQAPKLLFHYYDKDFNNEADTPDNFQSRRPNTSFCFLDIRSPGLGDTAMYLCATADPIQYFGAGTRLSVL.

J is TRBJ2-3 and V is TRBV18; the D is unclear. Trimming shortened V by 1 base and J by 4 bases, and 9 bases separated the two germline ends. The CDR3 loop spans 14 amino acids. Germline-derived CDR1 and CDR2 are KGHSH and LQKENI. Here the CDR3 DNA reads TGTGCCAGCTCACCACTCGACCTGTCAGATACGCAGTATTTT. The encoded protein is CASSPLDLSDTQYF.

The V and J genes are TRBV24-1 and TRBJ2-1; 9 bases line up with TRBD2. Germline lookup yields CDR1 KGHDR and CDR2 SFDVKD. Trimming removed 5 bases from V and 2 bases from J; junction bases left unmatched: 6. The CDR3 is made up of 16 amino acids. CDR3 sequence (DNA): TGTGCCACCAGTGGGCTAGCGGGAAAGACCTACAATGAGCAGTTCTTC. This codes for CATSGLAGKTYNEQFF.

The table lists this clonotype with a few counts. The CDR3 DNA reads TGTGCTAGTGGTTTGGGGCTGGGACTAGCGTCCTACAATGAGCAGTTCTTC. It yields the protein CASGLGLGLASYNEQFF. The chain is built from TRBV12-5 and TRBJ2-1; the match to TRBD2 covers 10 bases. The CDR3 runs to 17 residues. Germline CDR1 LGHNT, CDR2 FRNRAP. The ends lost 1 base at V and 1 base at J; junction bases unmatched: 4. Together with reference TRBV12-5 and TRBJ2-1, the CDR3 gives the full variable domain: DARVTQTPRHKVTEMGQEVTMRCQPILGHNTVFWYRQTMMQGLELLAYFRNRAPLDDSGMPKDRFSAEMPDATLATLKIQPSEPRDSAVYFCASGLGLGLASYNEQFFGPGTRLTVL.

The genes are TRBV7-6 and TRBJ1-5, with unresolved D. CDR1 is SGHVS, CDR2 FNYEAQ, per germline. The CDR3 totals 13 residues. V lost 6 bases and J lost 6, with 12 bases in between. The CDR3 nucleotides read TGTGCCAGCAGTCGCGGCCCGTCTCAGCCCCAGCATTTT. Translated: CASSRGPSQPQHF.

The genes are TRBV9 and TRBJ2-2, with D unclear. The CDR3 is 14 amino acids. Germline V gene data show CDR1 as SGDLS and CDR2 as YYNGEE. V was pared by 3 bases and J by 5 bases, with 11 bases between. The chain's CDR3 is CASSAPKRTGELFF. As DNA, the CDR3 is TGTGCCAGCAGCGCCCCTAAAAGAACCGGGGAGCTGTTTTTT.

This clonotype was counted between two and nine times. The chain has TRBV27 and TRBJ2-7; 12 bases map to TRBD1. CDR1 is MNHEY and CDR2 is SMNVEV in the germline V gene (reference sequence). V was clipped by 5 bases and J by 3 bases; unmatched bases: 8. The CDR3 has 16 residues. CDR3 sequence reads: CASSLWGQGAVYEQYF. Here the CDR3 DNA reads TGTGCCAGCAGTCTATGGGGACAGGGGGCTGTCTACGAGCAGTACTTC.

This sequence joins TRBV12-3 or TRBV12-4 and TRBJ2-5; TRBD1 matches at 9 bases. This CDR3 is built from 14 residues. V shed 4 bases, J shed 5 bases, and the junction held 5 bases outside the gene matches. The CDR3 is CASSSHRGRETQYF. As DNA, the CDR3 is TGTGCCAGCAGTTCACACAGGGGGCGTGAGACCCAGTACTTC.

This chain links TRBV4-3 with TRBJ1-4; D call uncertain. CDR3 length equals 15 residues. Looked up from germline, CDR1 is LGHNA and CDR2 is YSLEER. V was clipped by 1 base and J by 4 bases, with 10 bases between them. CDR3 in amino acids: CASSQVLTFNEKLFF. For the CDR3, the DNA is TGCGCCAGCAGCCAAGTCCTAACCTTTAATGAAAAACTGTTTTTT.

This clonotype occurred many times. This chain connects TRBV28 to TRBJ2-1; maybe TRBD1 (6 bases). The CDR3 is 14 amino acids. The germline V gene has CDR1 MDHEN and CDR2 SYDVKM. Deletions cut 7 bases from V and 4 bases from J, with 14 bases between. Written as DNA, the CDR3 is TGTGCCAGCAAGAGGACAGACTCTTACAATGAGCAGTTCTTC. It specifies CASKRTDSYNEQFF.

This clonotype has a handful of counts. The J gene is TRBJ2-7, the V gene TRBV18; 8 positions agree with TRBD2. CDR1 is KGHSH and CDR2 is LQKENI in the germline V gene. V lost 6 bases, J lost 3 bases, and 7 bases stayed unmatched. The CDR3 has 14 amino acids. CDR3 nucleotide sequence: TGTGCCAGCTCCCCTCCGGGACTAGGCTACGAGCAGTACGTC. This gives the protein CASSPPGLGYEQYV.

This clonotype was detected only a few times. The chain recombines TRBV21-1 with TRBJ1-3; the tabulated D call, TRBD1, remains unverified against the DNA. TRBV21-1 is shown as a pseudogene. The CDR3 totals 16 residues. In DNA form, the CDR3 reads TGTGCCAGCAGCAAAGGTGCAGGGAAGGCTGGAAACACCATATATTTT. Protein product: CASSKGAGKAGNTIYF.

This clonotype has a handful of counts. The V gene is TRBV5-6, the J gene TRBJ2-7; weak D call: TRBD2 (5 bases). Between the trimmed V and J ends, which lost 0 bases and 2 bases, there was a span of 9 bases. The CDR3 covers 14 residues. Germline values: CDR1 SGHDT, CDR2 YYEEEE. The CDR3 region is CASSLGLATYEQYV. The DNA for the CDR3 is TGTGCCAGCAGCTTGGGCCTAGCTACCTACGAGCAGTACGTC.

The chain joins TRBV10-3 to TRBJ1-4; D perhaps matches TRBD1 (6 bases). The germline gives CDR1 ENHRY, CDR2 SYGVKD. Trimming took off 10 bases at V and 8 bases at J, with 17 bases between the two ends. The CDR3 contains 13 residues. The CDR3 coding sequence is TGTGCCACCTTACAGGGCCGGGGGGAAAAACTGTTTTTT. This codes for CATLQGRGEKLFF.

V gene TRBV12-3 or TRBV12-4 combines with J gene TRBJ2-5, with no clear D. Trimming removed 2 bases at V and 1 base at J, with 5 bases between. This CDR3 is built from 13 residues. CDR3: CASSLIAQETQYF. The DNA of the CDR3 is TGTGCCAGCAGTTTAATTGCCCAAGAGACCCAGTACTTC.

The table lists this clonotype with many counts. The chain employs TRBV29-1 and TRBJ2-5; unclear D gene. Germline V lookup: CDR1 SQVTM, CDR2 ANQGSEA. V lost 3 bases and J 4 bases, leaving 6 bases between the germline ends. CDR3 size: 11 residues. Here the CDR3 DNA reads TGCAGCGTTGACTTCCGAGAGACCCAGTACTTC. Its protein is CSVDFRETQYF.